A single sample is the source of the 25 T cell receptor beta chains below, sequenced in a study of OX40 agonist ivuxolimab in advanced cancers. Libraries were prepared by immunoSEQ multiplex PCR; TCRdb keeps only in-frame clonotypes and omits some of them. The data contain some 70,000 clones, approximately 79% of them singletons. Specimen: CD4+ or CD8+ T cells sorted from blood, collected in a trial of the OX40 agonist ivuxolimab. Receptors originate from an adult with an advanced solid tumor such as melanoma, head and neck, liver or kidney cancer.

About this clone itself: At one end, the junction sequence differs from germline, possibly due to a read error. J is TRBJ2-2 and V is TRBV28, with D tentatively TRBD2 (7 bases). Germline values: CDR1 MDHEN, CDR2 SYDVKM. This CDR3 spans 16 amino acids. The CDR3 DNA reads TGTGCCAGCAGTTTAAGCCCGGGGGGCCCTACCGCGGAGCTGTTTTTT. Translated: CASSLSPGGPTAELFF.

CDR3 region: CASSRGGAGTGELFF. In DNA form, the CDR3 reads TGTGCCAGCAGCAGAGGGGGCGCGGGCACCGGGGAGCTGTTTTTT. This rearrangement joins TRBV7-2 to TRBJ2-2; 7 bases align to TRBD1. From germline, CDR1 is SGHTA and CDR2 FQGNSA. The CDR3 contains 15 residues. Germline trimming cut 5 bases from V and 4 bases from J; bases unmatched to any gene: 7.

This clone was recorded a few times. The chain joins TRBV6-1 to TRBJ2-3, with 8 bases matching TRBD2. V lost 7 bases to trimming and J lost 2 bases; unmatched junction nucleotides: 2. There are 13 residues in the CDR3. Per the germline V gene, CDR1 is MNHNS and CDR2 is SASEGT. The CDR3 spells CASKRGHTDTQYF. CDR3 bases: TGTGCCAGCAAGCGGGGGCACACAGATACGCAGTATTTT.

J is TRBJ1-3 and V is TRBV6-4; D is uncertain. The CDR3 runs 16 residues. The germline V gene has CDR1 MRHNA and CDR2 SNTAGT. With 3 bases removed from V and 0 bases from J, the gap between germline ends came to 12 bases. The CDR3 nucleotides read TGTGCCAGCAGTGAGAGGGCAGTCACCTCTGGAAACACCATATATTTT. Amino acid sequence: CASSERAVTSGNTIYF.

This clone turned up a few times. The CDR3 DNA is TGTGCCAGTAGTATCCGGCGGCCAGACGGACCGGGAGAGCAGTACTTC. It codes for CASSIRRPDGPGEQYF. The chain couples TRBV19 to TRBJ2-7, with a tentative D call TRBD2 (5 bases). The V and J ends lost 3 bases and 7 bases respectively, with 22 bases between them. The germline V gene has CDR1 LNHDA and CDR2 SQIVND (reference sequence). The length of the CDR3 is 16 residues.

This rearrangement joins TRBV6-5 to TRBJ2-5; no definite D call. Trimming stripped 2 bases from V and 5 bases from J, with 9 bases between. Germline CDR1 reads MNHEY; CDR2 reads SVGAGI. The length of the CDR3 is 13 residues. This CDR3 reads CASSYINRETQYF. Here the CDR3 DNA reads TGTGCCAGCAGTTACATTAATCGGGAGACCCAGTACTTC.

V is TRBV28 and J is TRBJ1-1; D might be TRBD1 (5 bases). Germline V gives CDR1 MDHEN, CDR2 SYDVKM. Deletions cut 4 bases from V and 2 bases from J, with 8 bases between. CDR3 length equals 13 residues. CDR3 nucleotides: TGTGCCAGCAGTTCGGGACGAAACACTGAAGCTTTCTTT. It yields the protein CASSSGRNTEAFF.

Here the CDR3 reads CASSPRQGLNTGELFF. CDR3 DNA sequence: TGTGCCAGCAGCCCCCGCCAGGGATTAAACACCGGGGAGCTGTTTTTT. The rearrangement links TRBV7-6 to TRBJ2-2, with D perhaps matching TRBD1 (5 bases). This CDR3 comprises 16 residues. The germline V gene has CDR1 SGHVS and CDR2 FNYEAQ. V was pared by 5 bases and J by 2 bases, with 15 bases between.

The V gene is TRBV9, the J gene TRBJ2-1, with 11 bases lining up with TRBD2. V lost 3 bases and J lost 8; bases outside the gene matches: 13. Germline loops: CDR1 SGDLS, CDR2 YYNGEE. CDR3 length: 17 amino acids. CDR3 sequence reads: CASSADPLAGGLHEQFF. Here the CDR3 DNA reads TGTGCCAGCAGCGCCGACCCCTTAGCGGGGGGGCTTCATGAGCAGTTCTTC. The full variable domain, with the rest looked up from reference TRBV9 and TRBJ2-1, is DSGVTQTPKHLITATGQRVTLRCSPRSGDLSVYWYQQSLDQGLQFLIQYYNGEERAKGNILERFSAQQFPDLHSELNLSSLELGDSALYFCASSADPLAGGLHEQFFGPGTRLTVL.

This chain joins TRBV7-8 and TRBJ2-5; D uncertain. Germline CDR1 and CDR2: SGHVS and FQNEAQ. With 3 bases removed from V and 3 bases from J, the gap between germline ends came to 8 bases. CDR3 length: 13 amino acids. The CDR3 protein is CASSLRLEETQYF. The CDR3 DNA is TGTGCCAGCAGCTTGCGACTGGAAGAGACCCAGTACTTC.

The rearrangement joins TRBV7-3 to TRBJ2-3, with D possibly being TRBD1 (5 bases). V was pared by 4 bases and J by 2 bases, with 16 bases between. The germline V gene has CDR1 SGHTA and CDR2 FQGTGA. The CDR3 sequence is 16 residues long. The chain's CDR3 is CASSSRRALNTDTQYF. CDR3 nucleotides: TGTGCCAGCAGCTCCCGCAGGGCCCTCAACACAGATACGCAGTATTTT.

This chain joins TRBV29-1 and TRBJ1-2; D gene unclear. The CDR3 extends over 12 amino acids. Germline assignment: CDR1 SQVTM and CDR2 ANQGSEA. The V end lost 3 bases, the J end lost 0 bases, and 5 bases lay between the germline ends. CDR3 amino acids: CSVDPANYGYTF. In nucleotides, the CDR3 is TGCAGCGTTGATCCAGCTAACTATGGCTACACCTTC. Using reference TRBV29-1 and TRBJ1-2 for the parts outside the CDR3, the full variable domain is SAVISQKPSRDICQRGTSLTIQCQVDSQVTMMFWYRQQPGQSLTLIATANQGSEATYESGFVIDKFPISRPNLTFSTLTVSNMSPEDSSIYLCSVDPANYGYTFGSGTRLTVV.

This clone has only one observation. This chain links TRBV16 with TRBJ1-1; possible D gene TRBD1, 5 bases. The CDR3 loop spans 11 amino acids. Germline CDR1 is KGHSY and CDR2 is FQNENV. V gave up 4 bases and J gave up 10 bases, with 10 bases separating them. DNA of the CDR3: TGTGCCAGCAGCCCTCACACAGGAGCTTTCTTT. Its protein product is CASSPHTGAFF. The full variable domain, rest sourced from reference TRBV16 and TRBJ1-1, is GEEVAQTPKHLVRGEGQKAKLYCAPIKGHSYVFWYQQVLKNEFKFLISFQNENVFDETGMPKERFSAKCLPNSPCSLEIQATKLEDSAVYFCASSPHTGAFFGQGTRLTVV.

The chain couples TRBV7-6 to TRBJ1-1; 10 nucleotides match TRBD1. The CDR3 is 17 amino acids. With V trimmed by 5 bases and J by 1 base, 10 bases remained unmatched. CDR1 SGHVS and CDR2 FNYEAQ come from the germline V gene. The CDR3 here is CASSPRGQGSGNTEAFF. CDR3 coding DNA: TGTGCCAGCAGCCCCAGGGGACAGGGGTCGGGGAACACTGAAGCTTTCTTT.

V is TRBV5-1 and J is TRBJ2-5; weak D call: TRBD2 (6 bases). Trimming cost V 4 bases and J 0 bases, with 7 bases left between them. The CDR3 spans 13 residues. From germline, CDR1 is SGHRS and CDR2 YFSETQ. CDR3 residues: CASSAGHQETQYF. DNA for the CDR3: TGCGCCAGCAGCGCGGGACACCAAGAGACCCAGTACTTC.

This sequence joins TRBV4-2 and TRBJ2-1, with 10 bases identical to TRBD2. Germline V gene sequence: CDR1 LGHNA, CDR2 YNFKEQ. V lost 3 bases and J lost 4; bases outside the gene matches: 12. The CDR3 is 18 residues long. This CDR3 is CASSQRSALAGVYNEQFF. As DNA, the CDR3 is TGTGCCAGCAGCCAGCGATCTGCGCTAGCGGGAGTTTACAATGAGCAGTTCTTC.

The rearrangement uses TRBV7-2 and TRBJ1-6; D ambiguous. Trimming stripped 5 bases from V and 10 bases from J, with 18 bases between. Germline CDR1 SGHTA, CDR2 FQGNSA. This CDR3 is 15 amino acids long. The CDR3 bases are TGTGCCAGCAGCCGAATACCGGACGGAATCTCACCCCTCCACTTT. This sequence encodes CASSRIPDGISPLHF.

As to this clone: No DNA is shown, since the ends of the CDR3 on it are uncertain; the CDR3 is the one TCRdb lists. The chain employs TRBV10-3 and TRBJ2-7; TRBD2 is the table's D call, not checked against the DNA. Germline V lookup: CDR1 ENHRY, CDR2 SYGVKD. The CDR3 spans 15 amino acids, including both terminal residues. CDR3 in amino acids: CAISGGGLRAGEQYF.

This chain connects TRBV7-3 to TRBJ2-3; the D is unclear. Trimming removed 4 bases at V and 1 base at J, with 6 bases between. Germline V gene sequence: CDR1 SGHTA, CDR2 FQGTGA. The CDR3 sequence is 13 residues long. The CDR3 DNA sequence: TGTGCCAGCAGCTCCGGCGGCACAGATACGCAGTATTTT. It is translated as CASSSGGTDTQYF.

In its sample, this clone was seen once. J is TRBJ1-2 and V is TRBV6-5; TRBD1 might be the D (6 bases). The CDR3 runs to 13 residues. V shed 6 bases and J shed 4 bases, with 12 bases lying between them. In germline, CDR1 is MNHEY, CDR2 SVGAGI. CDR3 residues: CASRSGGGYGYTF. Here the CDR3 DNA reads TGTGCCAGCAGGAGCGGGGGCGGCTATGGCTACACCTTC.

This sequence joins TRBV10-1 and TRBJ2-7; TRBD1 matches 7 bases. The CDR3 runs to 15 residues. CDR1 is WNHNN and CDR2 is SYGVQD in the germline V gene (reference sequence). Trimming cost V 2 bases and J 2 bases; bases outside gene matches: 6. The CDR3 protein is CASSESPQGAYEQYF. CDR3 sequence (DNA): TGCGCCAGCAGTGAGAGTCCCCAGGGGGCCTACGAGCAGTACTTC.

The rearrangement joins TRBV30 to TRBJ2-3; D is undetermined. Between the trimmed V and J ends, which lost 1 base and 1 base, there was a span of 0 bases. The CDR3 has 11 residues. From germline, CDR1 is GTSNPN and CDR2 SVGIG (reference sequence). The CDR3 coding sequence is TGTGCCTGGAGTGGCACAGATACGCAGTATTTT. Encoded protein: CAWSGTDTQYF.

The J gene is TRBJ2-5, the V gene TRBV28; 8 nucleotides align to TRBD2. The CDR3 is 14 residues long. J lost 5 bases, V lost 3 bases, and 5 bases had no gene match. Looked up from germline, CDR1 is MDHEN and CDR2 is SYDVKM. The CDR3 loop is CASSFGGAGETQYF. The CDR3 nucleotides read TGTGCCAGCAGTTTCGGGGGGGCCGGGGAGACCCAGTACTTC.

The rearrangement joins TRBV5-4 to TRBJ2-4; either TRBD1 or TRBD2 may supply D (6 bases each). This CDR3 contains 16 residues. Germline V lookup: CDR1 SGHNT, CDR2 YYREEE (reference sequence). The V end lost 0 bases, the J end lost 5 bases, and 15 bases lay between the germline ends. CDR3 loop: CASSLGGRGRENIQYF. For the CDR3, the DNA is TGTGCCAGCAGCTTGGGGGGGCGGGGTCGGGAAAACATTCAGTACTTC.

The rearrangement links TRBV19 to TRBJ1-2; D call uncertain. The ends were cut back, 4 bases at V and 2 bases at J, with 11 bases in the middle. The CDR3 covers 14 residues. Germline V CDR1 and CDR2: LNHDA, SQIVND (reference sequence). In DNA form, the CDR3 reads TGTGCCAGTAGTACCCAGGACGGAAACTATGGCTACACCTTC. As protein: CASSTQDGNYGYTF.